These T cell receptor beta chains were read from a single sample in a study of cytomegalovirus exposure and HLA in healthy donors. The method was immunoSEQ multiplex PCR; TCRdb's version includes in-frame clones alone and lacks a portion of them. The sample lists approximately 170,000 clones; 81% were seen once. Sequenced: PBMCs. These receptors were obtained from a middle-aged man in good health and CMV-seropositive. The CDR3 runs from the conserved cysteine through the conserved F or W. A D gene is named only where the DNA matches it firmly. Only some rows state a clone size, as once, few, many or a class for expanded clones.

D,size,V,J,CDR3,DNA
TRBD1,.,TRBV10-1,TRBJ2-4,CARLTLDRGRNIQYF,TGCGCCAGACTAACCCTTGACAGGGGGAGGAACATTCAGTACTTC
TRBD2,.,TRBV4-1,TRBJ2-7,CASSHPRLAGVDEQYF,TGCGCCAGCAGCCATCCCCGACTAGCGGGGGTGGACGAGCAGTACTTC
.,.,TRBV9,TRBJ1-1,CASSVATGNTEAFF,TGTGCCAGCAGCGTAGCCACAGGGAACACTGAAGCTTTCTTT
.,few,TRBV6-1,TRBJ2-3,CASSAGFQTDTQYF,TGTGCCAGCAGTGCGGGTTTCCAGACAGATACGCAGTATTTT
TRBD1,once,TRBV5-1,TRBJ1-2,CASSQPGQGANGYTF,TGCGCCAGCAGCCAACCGGGACAGGGGGCAAATGGCTACACCTTC
.,.,TRBV19,TRBJ2-7,CASRPGQASTYEQYF,TGTGCCAGTAGGCCAGGGCAAGCTTCCACCTACGAGCAGTACTTC
TRBD1,.,TRBV5-5,TRBJ2-1,CASTHPGDRGHNEQFF,TGTGCCAGCACCCACCCGGGGGACAGGGGGCACAATGAGCAGTTCTTC
.,few,TRBV5-1,TRBJ2-1,CASSFAGDEQFF,TGCGCCAGCAGCTTCGCAGGGGATGAGCAGTTCTTC
.,.,TRBV7-2,TRBJ1-1,CASSGTGTEAFF,TGTGCCAGCAGCGGCACAGGGACTGAAGCTTTCTTT
.,.,TRBV5-4,TRBJ1-3,CASSLSPGSGGNTIYF,TGTGCCAGCAGCTTAAGCCCGGGGTCGGGGGGAAACACCATATATTTT
.,.,TRBV6-5,TRBJ1-1,CASSYSRNHQGTEAFF,TGTGCCAGCAGTTACTCGAGGAACCACCAGGGCACTGAAGCTTTCTTT